The 18 T cell receptor beta chains listed next were all sequenced from one sample in a study of OX40 agonist ivuxolimab in advanced cancers. Here immunoSEQ multiplex PCR was the method, and the copy in TCRdb shows in-frame clones only, minus some. Of about 53,000 clones listed, roughly 90% are singletons. This specimen consisted of CD4+ or CD8+ T cells sorted from blood, obtained in a trial of the OX40 agonist ivuxolimab. These receptors came from an adult with an advanced solid tumor such as melanoma, head and neck, liver or kidney cancer.

The genes are TRBV5-1 and TRBJ2-5; 7 nucleotides match TRBD1. The CDR3 consists of 14 residues. Looked up from germline, CDR1 is SGHRS and CDR2 is YFSETQ. With 2 bases clipped from V and 4 bases from J, the junction kept 5 bases outside the gene matches. CDR3 region: CASSFDRVGETQYF. The DNA for the CDR3 is TGCGCCAGCAGCTTTGACAGGGTGGGAGAGACCCAGTACTTC.

V is TRBV19 and J is TRBJ2-7; perhaps TRBD1 as D (7 bases). The germline V gene has CDR1 LNHDA and CDR2 SQIVND (reference sequence). V shed 3 bases and J shed 0 bases, with 12 bases lying between them. The CDR3 totals 15 residues. The CDR3 region has the DNA TGTGCCAGTAGTATGACAGGGAGGTTCTCCTACGAGCAGTACTTC. Protein product: CASSMTGRFSYEQYF.

CDR3 DNA: TGTGCCAGCAGTTCCCCCCTAGGGGGGGGTGAAAAACTGTTTTTT. Its protein is CASSSPLGGGEKLFF. The V gene is TRBV28, the J gene TRBJ1-4; D is perhaps TRBD1 (6 bases). The germline gives CDR1 MDHEN, CDR2 SYDVKM. Trimming shortened V by 4 bases and J by 7 bases, and 16 bases separated the two germline ends. This CDR3 region has 15 residues. The full variable domain, in which reference TRBV28 and TRBJ1-4 provide the parts outside the CDR3, is DVKVTQSSRYLVKRTGEKVFLECVQDMDHENMFWYRQDPGLGLRLIYFSYDVKMKEKGDIPEGYSVSREKKERFSLILESASTNQTSMYLCASSSPLGGGEKLFFGSGTQLSVL.

V and J are TRBV6-5 and TRBJ1-1; 9 bases line up with TRBD1. Trimming removed 6 bases from V and 6 bases from J; junction bases left unmatched: 11. Germline V gene data show CDR1 as MNHEY and CDR2 as SVGAGI. The CDR3 covers 15 residues. The chain's CDR3 is CASRAGTGQVAEAFF. The CDR3 nucleotides are TGTGCCAGCAGGGCCGGGACAGGGCAGGTCGCTGAAGCTTTCTTT.

The chain combines TRBV4-1 with TRBJ2-5, with D possibly TRBD2 on 7 matching bases. CDR3 length: 16 residues. Germline V CDR1 and CDR2: MGHRA, YSYEKL. Deletions cut 1 base from V and 7 bases from J, with 19 bases between. CDR3 nucleotides: TGCGCCAGCAGCCAAGGTCTGAGGGGGGGCCGGGGGACCCAGTACTTC. It is translated as CASSQGLRGGRGTQYF.

The chain joins TRBV9 to TRBJ2-1; no clear D gene. V was trimmed by 0 bases and J by 8 bases, leaving 12 bases between them. Germline CDR1 is SGDLS and CDR2 is YYNGEE. The CDR3 covers 14 residues. The CDR3 DNA sequence: TGTGCCAGCAGCGTAGAATGGAGCAGCCATGAGCAGTTCTTC. Encoded protein: CASSVEWSSHEQFF.

J is TRBJ2-2 and V is TRBV15, with D hard to call. CDR3 size: 13 residues. Germline V gene sequence: CDR1 LNHNV, CDR2 YYDKDF (reference sequence). V was shortened by 2 bases and J by 3 bases, with 4 bases between the two germline ends. The CDR3 sequence is CATSRPYTGELFF. The DNA for the CDR3 is TGTGCCACCAGCAGACCTTACACCGGGGAGCTGTTTTTT.

As concerns this clone: One end of the junction is discordant with germline, which a read error may explain. V usage is TRBV7-9 and J usage is TRBJ2-3; D may be TRBD1 (5 bases). The CDR3 loop spans 12 amino acids. The germline gives CDR1 SEHNR, CDR2 FQNEAQ (reference sequence). CDR3 loop: CAGSSGPRWQYF. DNA for the CDR3: TGTGCCGGCAGCTCAGGGCCGAGATGGCAGTATTTT. The full variable domain, with the rest looked up from reference TRBV7-9 and TRBJ2-3, is DTGVSQNPRHKITKRGQNVTFRCDPISEHNRLYWYRQTLGQGPEFLTYFQNEAQLEKSRLLSDRFSAERPKGSFSTLEIQRTEQGDSAMYLCAGSSGPRWQYFGPGTRLTVL.

The chain couples TRBV11-3 to TRBJ2-1; 13 bases are a match to TRBD2. V lost 5 bases and J lost 6; bases outside the gene matches: 10. The CDR3 covers 17 residues. The V gene's germline CDR1 is SGHNT and CDR2 YENEEA. The CDR3, as DNA: TGTGCCAGCAGCCGGACTAGCGGGGGAGGTTATTCCAATGAGCAGTTCTTC. Encoded protein: CASSRTSGGGYSNEQFF.

This clone was seen a handful of times. The genes are TRBV19 and TRBJ1-5; D is possibly TRBD1 (6 bases). In germline, CDR1 is LNHDA, CDR2 SQIVND (reference sequence). Trimming removed 8 bases from V and 6 bases from J, with 17 bases in between. CDR3 length: 14 amino acids. DNA for the CDR3: TGTGCCAGTGACGTACCGGGGGGCGGTCAGCCCCAGCATTTT. Amino acids: CASDVPGGGQPQHF.

The CDR3 coding sequence is TGTGCCAGCAGGGGGGGGTTAGTGGAGACCCAGTACTTC. Encoded protein: CASRGGLVETQYF. The rearrangement uses TRBV2 and TRBJ2-5; 7 bases map to TRBD2. Germline V lookup: CDR1 SNHLY, CDR2 FYNNEI. The CDR3 has 13 residues. The J segment lost 5 bases and the V segment lost 6 bases, leaving 6 bases of the junction unmatched.

A single count supports this clone. The rearrangement joins TRBV9 to TRBJ1-5; tentatively, D is TRBD1 (6 bases). Germline CDR1 is SGDLS and CDR2 is YYNGEE. Trimming took off 0 bases at V and 3 bases at J, with 10 bases between the two ends. This CDR3 region has 15 residues. CDR3 region: CASSVGGQDNQPQHF. As DNA, the CDR3 is TGTGCCAGCAGCGTAGGGGGGCAGGACAATCAGCCCCAGCATTTT.

The rearrangement uses TRBV30 and TRBJ1-5, with a weak D call TRBD1 (5 bases). V shed 0 bases and J shed 8 bases, with 11 bases lying between them. The V gene's germline CDR1 is GTSNPN and CDR2 SVGIG (reference sequence). The CDR3 consists of 13 residues. The DNA for the CDR3 is TGTGCCTGGAGTGTACCAGGGAGGGAGCCCCAGCATTTT. Residues: CAWSVPGREPQHF.

This rearrangement joins TRBV5-4 to TRBJ2-3, with 8 bases that match TRBD2. The CDR3 contains 16 residues. Germline loops: CDR1 SGHNT, CDR2 YYREEE (reference sequence). The V segment lost 1 base and the J segment 0 bases; nucleotides outside the gene matches: 4. For the CDR3, the DNA is TGTGCCAGCAGCTTGAGAAGCGGGGGAAGCACAGATACGCAGTATTTT. It yields the protein CASSLRSGGSTDTQYF. Drawing the rest from reference TRBV5-4 and TRBJ2-3, the complete variable domain is ETGVTQSPTHLIKTRGQQVTLRCSSQSGHNTVSWYQQALGQGPQFIFQYYREEENGRGNFPPRFSGLQFPNYSSELNVNALELDDSALYLCASSLRSGGSTDTQYFGPGTRLTVL.

The chain couples TRBV29-1 to TRBJ1-2; D unclear. Per the germline V gene, CDR1 is SQVTM and CDR2 is ANQGSEA. Trimming stripped 6 bases from V and 4 bases from J, with 15 bases between. The CDR3 sequence is 13 residues long. In nucleotides, the CDR3 is TGCAGCGTCCAACCCGCGGGGTTCTATGGCTACACCTTC. It codes for CSVQPAGFYGYTF.

This chain connects TRBV5-1 to TRBJ1-2; D call uncertain. The CDR3 runs to 14 residues. Deletions cut 0 bases from V and 3 bases from J, with 9 bases between. The germline gives CDR1 SGHRS, CDR2 YFSETQ. The chain's CDR3 is CASSLVDGDYGYTF. The CDR3 coding sequence is TGCGCCAGCAGCTTGGTAGACGGGGACTATGGCTACACCTTC.

V is TRBV6-4 and J is TRBJ2-3; unclear D gene. CDR3 length equals 13 residues. With 2 bases removed from V and 2 bases from J, the gap between germline ends came to 5 bases. CDR1 is MRHNA, CDR2 SNTAGT, per germline. The CDR3 protein is CASSDPHTDTQYF. In DNA, the CDR3 is TGTGCCAGCAGTGACCCCCACACAGATACGCAGTATTTT.

The chain uses TRBV7-8 and TRBJ2-7; no reliable D call. The germline V and J ends were trimmed by 5 bases and 3 bases, with 8 bases remaining between them. The CDR3 sequence is 12 residues long. Germline V gene data show CDR1 as SGHVS and CDR2 as FQNEAQ. Here the CDR3 reads CASSPSHYEQYF. In nucleotides, the CDR3 is TGTGCCAGCAGCCCCAGTCACTACGAGCAGTACTTC.